A selection of T cell receptor beta chains follows, all from one sample in a study of cytomegalovirus exposure and HLA in healthy donors. TCRdb's copy holds only in-frame clones and misses some; the assay was immunoSEQ multiplex PCR. The sample comprises 100,000 to 150,000 clones, 85% to 90% of which are singletons, and approximately 2% rests with the top ten. Sequencing input: PBMCs. The origin of the receptors is a woman aged 18-30 years in good health and CMV-seronegative. The CDR3 runs from the conserved cysteine through the conserved F or W. Fields, in order: V gene, J gene, D gene, CDR3 length, clone size, CDR3 protein, CDR3 DNA. D genes are given only for firm matches. Size is omitted from some rows. Given values are once, few, many or a class for expanded clones.

TRBV4-1	TRBJ1-2	TRBD1	15	once	CASSQEGLRGHGYTF	TGCGCCAGCAGCCAAGAGGGGCTCAGGGGGCATGGCTACACCTTC
TRBV27	TRBJ2-2	NA	18	NA	CASSPLPLAWTNTGELFF	TGTGCCAGCAGTCCCCTCCCACTAGCATGGACTAACACCGGGGAGCTGTTTTTT
TRBV9	TRBJ2-1	TRBD2	13	NA	CASQREGLNEQFF	TGTGCCAGCCAGCGGGAGGGCCTTAATGAGCAGTTCTTC
TRBV4-2	TRBJ2-7	TRBD2	17	NA	CASSPLLGLADSYEQYF	TGTGCCAGCAGCCCTCTTTTAGGACTAGCGGACTCCTACGAGCAGTACTTC
TRBV18	TRBJ2-7	TRBD1	14	NA	CASSPYRGPYEQYF	TGTGCCAGCTCACCGTACAGGGGGCCTTACGAGCAGTACTTC
TRBV4-3	TRBJ2-7	TRBD2	14	few	CASSRTSGGFEQYF	TGCGCCAGCAGCCGTACTAGCGGGGGGTTTGAGCAGTACTTC
TRBV28	TRBJ2-5	TRBD2	17	NA	CASSPPGTSGSWETQYF	TGTGCCAGCAGCCCCCCGGGGACTAGCGGGAGTTGGGAGACCCAGTACTTC
TRBV5-5	TRBJ2-2	NA	12	NA	CATQSSIGELFF	TGTGCCACTCAGTCTAGTATCGGGGAGCTGTTTTTT
TRBV7-8	TRBJ1-2	NA	13	many	CASSPTGEYGYTF	TGTGCCAGCAGCCCGACGGGGGAATATGGCTACACCTTC
TRBV14	TRBJ2-1	NA	18	NA	CASSQVGVAGPSYNEQFF	TGTGCCAGCAGCCAAGTGGGGGTTGCGGGGCCCTCCTACAATGAGCAGTTCTTC
TRBV7-6	TRBJ2-7	NA	14	NA	CASSLRQASYEQYF	TGTGCCAGCAGCTTACGACAGGCCTCCTACGAGCAGTACTTC
TRBV7-9	TRBJ2-1	NA	17	NA	CASSFRPGFTGYNEQFF	TGTGCCAGCAGCTTCCGACCTGGGTTTACGGGATACAATGAGCAGTTCTTC
TRBV4-3	TRBJ2-7	TRBD2	15	NA	CASSQGLAADGEQYF	TGCGCCAGCAGCCAGGGACTAGCGGCCGACGGTGAGCAGTACTTC
TRBV5-6	TRBJ1-6	NA	14	NA	CASSLRGYNSPLHF	TGTGCCAGCAGCTTGCGGGGATATAATTCACCCCTCCACTTT
TRBV6-5	TRBJ2-6	NA	15	NA	CASSSVSSGANVLTF	TGTGCCAGCAGTTCCGTCAGCTCTGGGGCCAACGTCCTGACTTTC
TRBV12-5	TRBJ2-3	TRBD1	17	NA	CASGLGDRGPGTDTQYF	TGTGCTAGTGGTTTGGGGGACAGGGGGCCGGGCACAGATACGCAGTATTTT